A selection of T cell receptor beta chains follows, all from one sample in a study of T cell changes during pregnancy in multiple sclerosis. Clones were sequenced by immunoSEQ multiplex PCR, and TCRdb holds only the in-frame ones, with some missing. The sample carries about 49,000 clones, approximately 94% recorded once. The material sequenced was CD8+ T cells from peripheral blood mononuclear cells, taken before pregnancy. Receptors were obtained from a female donor with multiple sclerosis, enrolled in a pregnancy study. Both conserved end residues are part of each CDR3. Fields, in order: clone size, V gene, D gene, J gene, CDR3 protein, CDR3 DNA. A D gene is named only where the DNA matches it firmly. The size of a clone is reported for some rows only, either as once, few or many, or as a class for expanded clones.

clone_size: NA
v_call: TRBV19
d_call: NA
j_call: TRBJ1-1
cdr3_aa: CASSTPVAPGAFF
cdr3_nt: TGTGCCAGTAGTACCCCGGTCGCGCCTGGAGCTTTCTTT

clone_size: NA
v_call: TRBV9
d_call: NA
j_call: TRBJ1-3
cdr3_aa: CASSVGGGTGNTIYF
cdr3_nt: TGTGCCAGCAGCGTAGGGGGGGGAACCGGAAACACCATATATTTT

clone_size: once
v_call: TRBV5-6
d_call: NA
j_call: TRBJ2-7
cdr3_aa: CASSLGASYEQYF
cdr3_nt: TGTGCCAGCAGCTTAGGGGCCTCCTACGAGCAGTACTTC

clone_size: once
v_call: TRBV19
d_call: NA
j_call: TRBJ2-5
cdr3_aa: CASSQTGGSETQYF
cdr3_nt: TGTGCCAGTAGCCAGACGGGGGGCTCAGAGACCCAGTACTTC

clone_size: NA
v_call: TRBV6-1
d_call: NA
j_call: TRBJ2-7
cdr3_aa: CASSAPSDGTYEQYF
cdr3_nt: TGTGCCAGCAGTGCCCCCTCGGACGGGACCTACGAGCAGTACTTC

clone_size: NA
v_call: TRBV28
d_call: NA
j_call: TRBJ1-1
cdr3_aa: CASSPTGLGTEAFF
cdr3_nt: TGTGCCAGCAGTCCTACAGGGTTAGGAACTGAAGCTTTCTTT

clone_size: once
v_call: TRBV19
d_call: TRBD1
j_call: TRBJ2-7
cdr3_aa: CASSIGTGSITEQYF
cdr3_nt: TGTGCCAGTAGTATAGGGACAGGCTCTATCACCGAGCAGTACTTC

clone_size: once
v_call: TRBV27
d_call: NA
j_call: TRBJ2-7
cdr3_aa: CASSLSGAGFYEQYF
cdr3_nt: TGTGCCAGCAGTTTATCGGGGGCGGGTTTCTACGAGCAGTACTTC

clone_size: once
v_call: TRBV4-1
d_call: TRBD1
j_call: TRBJ2-7
cdr3_aa: CASSQDWRDRAYEQYF
cdr3_nt: TGCGCCAGCAGCCAAGATTGGCGGGACAGGGCCTACGAGCAGTACTTC

clone_size: NA
v_call: TRBV5-1
d_call: TRBD1
j_call: TRBJ2-6
cdr3_aa: CASSSDRGLGGANVLTF
cdr3_nt: TGCGCCAGCAGCTCCGACAGGGGGCTCGGTGGGGCCAACGTCCTGACTTTC

clone_size: NA
v_call: TRBV13
d_call: NA
j_call: TRBJ2-5
cdr3_aa: CASSPEAGETQYF
cdr3_nt: TGTGCCAGCAGCCCCGAAGCCGGGGAGACCCAGTACTTC

clone_size: once
v_call: TRBV9
d_call: TRBD1
j_call: TRBJ2-1
cdr3_aa: CASSVDPDRDSHEQFF
cdr3_nt: TGTGCCAGCAGCGTAGACCCAGACAGGGATTCGCATGAGCAGTTCTTC

clone_size: NA
v_call: TRBV5-6
d_call: NA
j_call: TRBJ2-7
cdr3_aa: CASSLGQNEQYF
cdr3_nt: TGTGCCAGCAGCTTGGGACAAAACGAGCAGTACTTC

clone_size: NA
v_call: TRBV6-6
d_call: TRBD1
j_call: TRBJ1-2
cdr3_aa: CASSYPGTAYDGYTF
cdr3_nt: TGTGCCAGCAGTTACCCCGGGACAGCCTACGATGGCTACACCTTC

clone_size: NA
v_call: TRBV11-2
d_call: NA
j_call: TRBJ1-2
cdr3_aa: CASSFTGNYGYTF
cdr3_nt: TGTGCCAGCAGCTTTACAGGGAACTATGGCTACACCTTC